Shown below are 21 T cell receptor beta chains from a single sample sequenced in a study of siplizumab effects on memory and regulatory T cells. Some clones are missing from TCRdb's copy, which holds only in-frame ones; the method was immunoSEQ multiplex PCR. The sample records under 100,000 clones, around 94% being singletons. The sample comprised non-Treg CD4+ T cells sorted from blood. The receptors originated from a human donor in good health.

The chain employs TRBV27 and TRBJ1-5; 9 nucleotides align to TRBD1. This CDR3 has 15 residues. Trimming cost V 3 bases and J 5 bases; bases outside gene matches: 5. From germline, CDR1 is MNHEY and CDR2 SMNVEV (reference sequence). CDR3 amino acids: CASSLIGTGYQPQHF. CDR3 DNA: TGTGCCAGCAGTTTGATCGGGACAGGGTATCAGCCCCAGCATTTT.

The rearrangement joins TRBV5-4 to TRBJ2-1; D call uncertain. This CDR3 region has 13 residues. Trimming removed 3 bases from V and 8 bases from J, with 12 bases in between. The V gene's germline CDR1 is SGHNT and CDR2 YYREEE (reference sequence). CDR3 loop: CASSSASIDEQFF. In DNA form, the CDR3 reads TGTGCCAGCAGCTCTGCCAGCATCGATGAGCAGTTCTTC.

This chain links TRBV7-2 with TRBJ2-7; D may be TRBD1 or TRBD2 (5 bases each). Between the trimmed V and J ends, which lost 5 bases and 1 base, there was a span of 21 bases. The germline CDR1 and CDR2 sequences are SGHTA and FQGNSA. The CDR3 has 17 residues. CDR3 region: CASSPSRWGPYSYEQYF. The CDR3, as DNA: TGTGCCAGCAGCCCCTCCCGATGGGGACCCTATTCCTACGAGCAGTACTTC.

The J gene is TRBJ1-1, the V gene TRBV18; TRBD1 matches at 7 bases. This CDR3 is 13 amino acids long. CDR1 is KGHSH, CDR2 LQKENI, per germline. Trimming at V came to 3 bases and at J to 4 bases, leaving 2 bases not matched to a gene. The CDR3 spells CASSPGQTTEAFF. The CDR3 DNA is TGTGCCAGCTCACCGGGACAGACCACTGAAGCTTTCTTT.

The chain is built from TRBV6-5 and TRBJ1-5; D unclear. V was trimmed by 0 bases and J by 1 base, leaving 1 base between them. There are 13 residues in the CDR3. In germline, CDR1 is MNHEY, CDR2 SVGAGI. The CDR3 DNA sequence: TGTGCCAGCAGTTACTCGAGCAATCAGCCCCAGCATTTT. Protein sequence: CASSYSSNQPQHF.

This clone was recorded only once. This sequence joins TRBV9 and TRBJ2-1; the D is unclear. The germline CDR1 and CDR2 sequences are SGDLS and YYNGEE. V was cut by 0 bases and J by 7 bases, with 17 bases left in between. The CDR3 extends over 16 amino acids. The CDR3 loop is CASSVGESPFLNEQFF. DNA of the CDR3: TGTGCCAGCAGCGTAGGGGAATCCCCCTTTCTGAATGAGCAGTTCTTC.

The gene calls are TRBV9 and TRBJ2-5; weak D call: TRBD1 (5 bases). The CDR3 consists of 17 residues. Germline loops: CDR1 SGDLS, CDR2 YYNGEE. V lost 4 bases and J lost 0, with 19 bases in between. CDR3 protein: CASSLGSTAPYQETQYF. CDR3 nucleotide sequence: TGTGCCAGCAGCCTGGGGTCGACAGCACCATACCAAGAGACCCAGTACTTC.

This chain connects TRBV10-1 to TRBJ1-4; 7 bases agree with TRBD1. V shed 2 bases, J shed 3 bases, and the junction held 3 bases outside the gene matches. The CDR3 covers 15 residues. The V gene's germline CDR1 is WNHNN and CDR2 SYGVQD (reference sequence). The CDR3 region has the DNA TGCGCCAGCAGTGAGGGGACAGCGCCTAATGAAAAACTGTTTTTT. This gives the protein CASSEGTAPNEKLFF.

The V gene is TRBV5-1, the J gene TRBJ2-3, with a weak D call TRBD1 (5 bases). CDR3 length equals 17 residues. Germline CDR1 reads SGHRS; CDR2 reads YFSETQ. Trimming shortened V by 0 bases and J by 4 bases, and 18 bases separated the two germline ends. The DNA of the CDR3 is TGCGCCAGCAGCTTGGATAAACACAGGTTTCTGGCAGATACGCAGTATTTT. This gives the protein CASSLDKHRFLADTQYF.

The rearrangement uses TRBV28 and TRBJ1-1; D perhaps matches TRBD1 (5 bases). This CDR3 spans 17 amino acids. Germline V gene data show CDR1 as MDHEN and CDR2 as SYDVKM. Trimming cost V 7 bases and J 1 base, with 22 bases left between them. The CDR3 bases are TGTGCCAGCACCTCGGGGAGACAGAACCCCTGGAACACTGAAGCTTTCTTT. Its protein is CASTSGRQNPWNTEAFF. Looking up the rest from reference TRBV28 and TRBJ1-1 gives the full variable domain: DVKVTQSSRYLVKRTGEKVFLECVQDMDHENMFWYRQDPGLGLRLIYFSYDVKMKEKGDIPEGYSVSREKKERFSLILESASTNQTSMYLCASTSGRQNPWNTEAFFGQGTRLTVV.

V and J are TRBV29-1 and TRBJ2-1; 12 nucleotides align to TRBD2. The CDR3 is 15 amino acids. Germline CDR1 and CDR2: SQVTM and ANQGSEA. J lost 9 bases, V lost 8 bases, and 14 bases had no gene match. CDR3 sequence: CSFFGVQLAGGEQFF. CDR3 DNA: TGCAGCTTCTTTGGGGTTCAACTAGCGGGAGGTGAGCAGTTCTTC.

The CDR3, as DNA: TGTGCCAGCTCGAATAGGGGCACTAATGAAAAACTGTTTTTT. Its translation: CASSNRGTNEKLFF. J is TRBJ1-4 and V is TRBV5-6; D perhaps matches TRBD1 (5 bases). Trimming left V 7 bases short and J 2 bases short, with 12 bases between. CDR1 and CDR2 (germline): SGHDT, YYEEEE. The CDR3 consists of 14 residues.

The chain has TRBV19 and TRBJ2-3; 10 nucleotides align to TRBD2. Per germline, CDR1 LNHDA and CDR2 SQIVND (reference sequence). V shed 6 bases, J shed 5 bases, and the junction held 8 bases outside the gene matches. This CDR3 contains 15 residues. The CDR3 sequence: CASREREGPGDTQYF. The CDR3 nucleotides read TGTGCCAGTAGAGAGCGGGAGGGCCCAGGAGATACGCAGTATTTT.

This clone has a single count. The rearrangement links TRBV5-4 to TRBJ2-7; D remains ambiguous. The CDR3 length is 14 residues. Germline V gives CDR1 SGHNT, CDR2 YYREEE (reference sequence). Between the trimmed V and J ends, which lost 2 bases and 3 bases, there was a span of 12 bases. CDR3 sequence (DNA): TGTGCCAGCAGCTTAAAGGGTAACGTCTACGAGCAGTACTTC. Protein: CASSLKGNVYEQYF.

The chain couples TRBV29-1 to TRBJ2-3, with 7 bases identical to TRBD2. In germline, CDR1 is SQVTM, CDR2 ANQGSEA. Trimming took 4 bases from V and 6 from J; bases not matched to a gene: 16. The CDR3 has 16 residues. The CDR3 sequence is CSVAGLGGFISDTQYF. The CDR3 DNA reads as TGCAGCGTTGCAGGACTAGGAGGGTTCATTTCGGATACGCAGTATTTT.

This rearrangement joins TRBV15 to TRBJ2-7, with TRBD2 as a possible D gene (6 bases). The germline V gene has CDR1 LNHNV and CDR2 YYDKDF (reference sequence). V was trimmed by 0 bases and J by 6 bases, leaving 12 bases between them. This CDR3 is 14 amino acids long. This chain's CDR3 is CATSRDPQGLEQYF. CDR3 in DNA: TGTGCCACCAGCAGAGATCCTCAGGGACTCGAGCAGTACTTC.

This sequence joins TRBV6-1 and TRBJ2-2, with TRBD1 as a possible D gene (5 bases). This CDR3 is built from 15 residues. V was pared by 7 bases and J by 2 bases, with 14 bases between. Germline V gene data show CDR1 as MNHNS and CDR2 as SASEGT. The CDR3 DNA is TGTGCCAGCATTGGACATAACATAAACACCGGGGAGCTGTTTTTT. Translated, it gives CASIGHNINTGELFF.

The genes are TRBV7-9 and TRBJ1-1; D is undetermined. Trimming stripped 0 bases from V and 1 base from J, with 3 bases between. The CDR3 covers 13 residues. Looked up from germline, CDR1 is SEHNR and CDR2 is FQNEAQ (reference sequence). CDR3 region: CASSLAGNTEAFF. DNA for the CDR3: TGTGCCAGCAGCTTAGCGGGGAACACTGAAGCTTTCTTT.

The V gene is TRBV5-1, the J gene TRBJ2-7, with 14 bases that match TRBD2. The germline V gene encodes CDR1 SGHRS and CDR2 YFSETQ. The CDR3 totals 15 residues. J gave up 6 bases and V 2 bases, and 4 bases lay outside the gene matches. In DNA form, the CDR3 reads TGCGCCAGCAGCTTTGGGACTAGCGGGAGAGGCGAGCAGTACTTC. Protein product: CASSFGTSGRGEQYF.

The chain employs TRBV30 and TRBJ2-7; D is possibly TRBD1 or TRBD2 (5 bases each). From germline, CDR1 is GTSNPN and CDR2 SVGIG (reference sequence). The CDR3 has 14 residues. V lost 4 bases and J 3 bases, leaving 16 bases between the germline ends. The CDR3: CAWTRDPVIYEQYF. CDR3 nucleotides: TGTGCCTGGACCCGGGACCCGGTAATCTACGAGCAGTACTTC. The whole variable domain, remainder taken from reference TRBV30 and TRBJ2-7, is SQTIHQWPATLVQPVGSPLSLECTVEGTSNPNLYWYRQAAGRGLQLLFYSVGIGQISSEVPQNLSASRPQDRQFILSSKKLLLSDSGFYLCAWTRDPVIYEQYFGPGTRLTVT.

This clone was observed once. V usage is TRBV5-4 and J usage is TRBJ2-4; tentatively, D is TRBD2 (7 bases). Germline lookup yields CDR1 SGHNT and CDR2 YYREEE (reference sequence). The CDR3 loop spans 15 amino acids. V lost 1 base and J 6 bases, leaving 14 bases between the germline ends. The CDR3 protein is CASSLRGGDLNIQYF. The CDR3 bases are TGTGCCAGCAGCTTGAGGGGGGGGGACCTAAACATTCAGTACTTC.